The 29 T cell receptor beta chains below were found in one sample sequenced in a study of cytomegalovirus exposure and HLA in healthy donors. TCRdb's table, derived via immunoSEQ multiplex PCR, lists solely in-frame clones and lacks some. The sample consists of under 350,000 clones, 80% to 90% of them appearing once. The sequenced material came from PBMCs. The receptors here all came from a woman aged 18-35 years in good health and CMV-seronegative.

The chain employs TRBV30 and TRBJ1-4, with 7 bases lining up with TRBD1. The CDR3 loop spans 14 amino acids. The V segment lost 3 bases and the J segment 4 bases; nucleotides outside the gene matches: 5. Germline values: CDR1 GTSNPN, CDR2 SVGIG (reference sequence). CDR3 region: CAWSQGVLNEKLFF. Here the CDR3 DNA reads TGTGCCTGGAGCCAGGGGGTTCTTAATGAAAAACTGTTTTTT.

V and J are TRBV12-5 and TRBJ2-7, with D uncertain. Germline CDR1 is LGHNT and CDR2 is FRNRAP. The CDR3 spans 12 residues. V was trimmed by 6 bases and J by 7 bases, leaving 13 bases between them. This CDR3 is CASGVSQWEQYF. The CDR3 coding sequence is TGTGCTAGTGGCGTCTCCCAGTGGGAGCAGTACTTC.

There are a few counts of this clone. The CDR3: CASSLLGGVEEKLFF. CDR3 DNA: TGTGCCAGCAGTTTACTCGGGGGGGTTGAGGAAAAACTGTTTTTT. This chain connects TRBV28 to TRBJ1-4, with D tentatively TRBD1 (5 bases). Trimming shortened V by 2 bases and J by 8 bases, and 15 bases separated the two germline ends. There are 15 residues in the CDR3. In germline, CDR1 is MDHEN, CDR2 SYDVKM.

The gene calls are TRBV2 and TRBJ1-2, with a weak D call TRBD1 (6 bases). There are 15 residues in the CDR3. Germline CDR1 SNHLY, CDR2 FYNNEI. The ends were cut back, 9 bases at V and 3 bases at J, with 20 bases in the middle. CDR3 sequence reads: CARQGTGSRDYGYTF. CDR3 sequence (DNA): TGTGCCAGACAGGGTACCGGCAGCAGGGACTATGGCTACACCTTC.

The V gene is TRBV10-1, the J gene TRBJ2-7, with 8 nucleotides matching TRBD1. The germline gives CDR1 WNHNN, CDR2 SYGVQD (reference sequence). V was pared by 3 bases and J by 3 bases, with 7 bases of the junction left unmatched. The length of the CDR3 is 15 residues. Here the CDR3 DNA reads TGCGCCAGCAGTGAAGTAAGGACAGGGTTCTACGAGCAGTACTTC. Its protein product is CASSEVRTGFYEQYF.

This clone was detected only a few times. This chain connects TRBV30 to TRBJ1-2; possibly TRBD1 for D (6 bases). Germline V lookup: CDR1 GTSNPN, CDR2 SVGIG (reference sequence). Trimming left V 0 bases short and J 6 bases short, with 14 bases between. This CDR3 has 14 residues. CDR3 DNA: TGTGCCTGGAGTGTGGGGGGGCGCAGTGATGGCTACACCTTC. As protein: CAWSVGGRSDGYTF.

This chain links TRBV5-1 with TRBJ2-5; the match to TRBD2 covers 7 bases. V shed 2 bases and J 0 bases; nucleotides not matched to a gene: 10. CDR1 is SGHRS, CDR2 YFSETQ, per germline. The CDR3 length is 17 residues. For the CDR3, the DNA is TGCGCCAGCAGCTTCTTCGCGGGGAGCGGGAACCAAGAGACCCAGTACTTC. This gives the protein CASSFFAGSGNQETQYF.

This sequence joins TRBV2 and TRBJ1-1; D may be TRBD1 (6 bases). Germline V CDR1 and CDR2: SNHLY, FYNNEI. The CDR3 length is 14 residues. The ends were cut back, 6 bases at V and 0 bases at J, with 11 bases in the middle. CDR3 residues: CASSHRALNTEAFF. In DNA, the CDR3 is TGTGCCAGCAGCCACAGGGCCTTGAACACTGAAGCTTTCTTT.

This rearrangement joins TRBV11-1 to TRBJ2-3; D unresolved. The ends were cut back, 5 bases at V and 6 bases at J, with 9 bases in the middle. The CDR3 runs 12 residues. CDR1 and CDR2 from the germline V gene are SGHAT and FQDESV (reference sequence). The CDR3 sequence: CASSGRRDTQYF. The CDR3 bases are TGTGCCAGCAGCGGAAGGCGGGATACGCAGTATTTT.

The genes are TRBV5-1 and TRBJ2-5, with 7 bases that match TRBD1. This CDR3 has 16 amino acids. Trimming at V came to 4 bases and at J to 0 bases, leaving 9 bases not matched to a gene. Looked up from germline, CDR1 is SGHRS and CDR2 is YFSETQ. CDR3 amino acids: CASSRRQGGYQETQYF. DNA for the CDR3: TGCGCCAGCAGCCGACGACAGGGTGGGTACCAAGAGACCCAGTACTTC.

Only one count was recorded for this clone. The chain employs TRBV19 and TRBJ1-5; 7 bases align to TRBD1. Germline CDR1 and CDR2: LNHDA and SQIVND (reference sequence). J was trimmed by 11 bases and V by 3 bases; bases with no gene match: 10. This CDR3 region has 14 residues. The CDR3: CASSMTGMIKAQHF. The DNA of the CDR3 is TGTGCCAGTAGTATGACAGGGATGATCAAGGCCCAGCATTTT.

This clone turned up a few times. This sequence joins TRBV28 and TRBJ1-2; TRBD1 matches at 7 bases. The CDR3 contains 14 residues. Trimming cost V 7 bases and J 1 base; bases outside gene matches: 6. The germline V gene has CDR1 MDHEN and CDR2 SYDVKM. The CDR3 protein is CASTRQGFNYGYTF. CDR3 coding DNA: TGTGCCAGCACCAGACAGGGATTTAACTATGGCTACACCTTC.

The rearrangement uses TRBV18 and TRBJ2-7; D might be TRBD2 (5 bases). The ends were cut back, 2 bases at V and 3 bases at J, with 17 bases in the middle. The CDR3 is 16 residues long. Germline V gene data show CDR1 as KGHSH and CDR2 as LQKENI. This chain's CDR3 is CASSPVAYHRGYEQYF. The CDR3 DNA reads TGTGCCAGCTCACCAGTGGCGTACCATCGGGGCTACGAGCAGTACTTC.

J is TRBJ1-4 and V is TRBV29-1; D remains unclear. V lost 4 bases and J lost 6, with 12 bases in between. Looked up from germline, CDR1 is SQVTM and CDR2 is ANQGSEA. The CDR3 is made up of 13 amino acids. CDR3 residues: CSVGRSGDEKLFF. CDR3 sequence (DNA): TGCAGCGTTGGAAGGTCCGGGGATGAAAAACTGTTTTTT.

The chain has TRBV30 and TRBJ2-7, with 8 bases aligning to TRBD1. The CDR3 contains 12 residues. The germline V gene has CDR1 GTSNPN and CDR2 SVGIG (reference sequence). V was pared by 4 bases and J by 6 bases, with 5 bases of the junction left unmatched. In DNA, the CDR3 is TGTGCCTGGAAGTCAGGGGGCCGCGAGCAGTACTTC. This translates into CAWKSGGREQYF.

V usage is TRBV6-1 and J usage is TRBJ2-1, with D perhaps matching TRBD2 (5 bases). CDR3 length: 15 residues. The germline V gene encodes CDR1 MNHNS and CDR2 SASEGT. Trimming cost V 7 bases and J 0 bases, with 13 bases left between them. This chain's CDR3 is CASNPSPFSYNEQFF. DNA of the CDR3: TGTGCCAGCAACCCTAGCCCATTCTCCTACAATGAGCAGTTCTTC.

This clone turned up a few times. This chain connects TRBV7-9 to TRBJ1-1; 8 nucleotides match TRBD1. V dropped 7 bases and J dropped 2; count of bases not matched to a gene: 6. The CDR3 runs to 14 residues. Looked up from germline, CDR1 is SEHNR and CDR2 is FQNEAQ (reference sequence). This CDR3 is CASTPTGDNTEAFF. The CDR3 nucleotides read TGTGCCAGCACCCCGACAGGGGACAACACTGAAGCTTTCTTT.

This chain uses TRBV5-6 with TRBJ2-5; a possible D gene is TRBD2 (5 bases). This CDR3 spans 14 amino acids. Germline V gene sequence: CDR1 SGHDT, CDR2 YYEEEE. The V end was cut by 2 bases, the J end by 4 bases, with 12 bases between. In DNA form, the CDR3 reads TGTGCCAGCAGCTTTTTGGACTTTGGAGAGACCCAGTACTTC. Its protein product is CASSFLDFGETQYF. Combining the CDR3 with reference TRBV5-6 and TRBJ2-5 gives the whole variable domain DAGVTQSPTHLIKTRGQQVTLRCSPKSGHDTVSWYQQALGQGPQFIFQYYEEEERQRGNFPDRFSGHQFPNYSSELNVNALLLGDSALYLCASSFLDFGETQYFGPGTRLLVL.

V gene TRBV7-9 combines with J gene TRBJ2-7, with D perhaps matching TRBD2 (5 bases). Per germline, CDR1 SEHNR and CDR2 FQNEAQ (reference sequence). With 1 base removed from V and 7 bases from J, the gap between germline ends came to 11 bases. The CDR3 runs to 13 residues. CDR3 residues: CASSLVSGWEQYF. The CDR3, as DNA: TGTGCCAGCAGCTTAGTATCGGGATGGGAGCAGTACTTC.

The V and J genes are TRBV5-4 and TRBJ1-2; 9 bases are a match to TRBD1. CDR3 size: 14 residues. V lost 2 bases to trimming and J lost 5 bases; unmatched junction nucleotides: 4. Germline CDR1 is SGHNT and CDR2 is YYREEE (reference sequence). This chain's CDR3 is CASSFLTGGYGYTF. CDR3 DNA sequence: TGTGCCAGCAGCTTCTTGACAGGGGGGTATGGCTACACCTTC.

Worth noting for this clone: In the same sample, other DNA sequences code for this CDR3. The CDR3: CASSVGTGYNEQFF. The DNA of the CDR3 is TGTGCCAGCAGCGTTGGGACAGGGTACAATGAGCAGTTCTTC. V is TRBV9 and J is TRBJ2-1, with TRBD1 matching 9 bases. The germline gives CDR1 SGDLS, CDR2 YYNGEE. With V trimmed by 2 bases and J by 4 bases, 1 base remained unmatched. This CDR3 region has 14 residues.

This clone was picked up a small number of times. V gene TRBV5-1 combines with J gene TRBJ1-2; a possible D gene is TRBD1 (6 bases). Trimming took 5 bases from V and 4 from J, leaving 18 bases between them. CDR1 and CDR2 from the germline V gene are SGHRS and YFSETQ. This CDR3 is built from 15 residues. The CDR3 DNA follows: TGCGCCAGCAGTTCGATAGAACAGGGCTTCTATGGCTACACCTTC. Its protein is CASSSIEQGFYGYTF.

This chain joins TRBV27 and TRBJ1-2, with a weak D call TRBD1 (6 bases). This CDR3 is 15 amino acids long. V dropped 2 bases and J dropped 8 bases, with 18 bases sitting between them. The V gene's germline CDR1 is MNHEY and CDR2 SMNVEV (reference sequence). Here the CDR3 reads CASSLSRTVNRGYTF. The DNA of the CDR3 is TGTGCCAGCAGTTTAAGTAGGACAGTGAATCGAGGCTACACCTTC.

The chain recombines TRBV5-4 with TRBJ2-3, with 14 bases fitting TRBD2. The CDR3 totals 16 residues. With V trimmed by 4 bases and J by 4 bases, 5 bases remained unmatched. CDR1 and CDR2 (germline): SGHNT, YYREEE (reference sequence). The CDR3 spells CASSGTSGSLPDTQYF. In nucleotides, the CDR3 is TGTGCCAGCAGCGGGACTAGCGGGAGCTTGCCAGATACGCAGTATTTT.

This clone appeared a few times. The V gene is TRBV5-5, the J gene TRBJ1-2; D call uncertain. CDR1 and CDR2 (germline): SGHKS, YYEKEE (reference sequence). The ends were cut back, 1 base at V and 0 bases at J, with 7 bases in the middle. The CDR3 length is 14 residues. This chain's CDR3 is CASSLTATNYGYTF. The CDR3 nucleotides are TGTGCCAGCAGCTTGACAGCTACTAACTATGGCTACACCTTC.

This clone was seen a handful of times. This chain links TRBV28 with TRBJ1-5; no clear D gene. Trimming removed 10 bases from V and 10 bases from J, with 14 bases in between. The length of the CDR3 is 11 residues. In germline, CDR1 is MDHEN, CDR2 SYDVKM. The CDR3 is CATSPLGPQHF. The CDR3 DNA reads TGTGCCACCAGCCCCCTGGGCCCCCAGCATTTT.

This chain links TRBV27 with TRBJ2-3; 7 bases agree with TRBD1. This CDR3 spans 14 amino acids. After removal of 8 bases from V and 0 bases from J, the junction contained 5 bases not matched to a gene. Germline V gene sequence: CDR1 MNHEY, CDR2 SMNVEV (reference sequence). The DNA of the CDR3 is TGTGCCAGCCGGAAGGGGGCGAGCACAGATACGCAGTATTTT. Amino acid sequence: CASRKGASTDTQYF.

Only a few counts were recorded for this clone. CDR3 DNA: TGTGCCACCTCTAGCGGGCACTACGAGCAGTACTTC. This encodes CATSSGHYEQYF. J is TRBJ2-7 and V is TRBV6-5; 8 bases agree with TRBD2. The junction had 5 bases not matched to a gene; V was cut back by 10 bases and J by 3 bases. The CDR3 covers 12 residues. Germline values: CDR1 MNHEY, CDR2 SVGAGI.

This chain joins TRBV5-6 and TRBJ2-1, with 13 nucleotides matching TRBD2. The germline V gene has CDR1 SGHDT and CDR2 YYEEEE. V trimming: 3 bases; J trimming: 2 bases; junction bases outside the gene matches: 5. The CDR3 has 17 residues. CDR3 protein: CASSSSGTSGTYNEQFF. CDR3 sequence (DNA): TGTGCCAGCAGCTCCTCCGGGACTAGCGGGACCTACAATGAGCAGTTCTTC.